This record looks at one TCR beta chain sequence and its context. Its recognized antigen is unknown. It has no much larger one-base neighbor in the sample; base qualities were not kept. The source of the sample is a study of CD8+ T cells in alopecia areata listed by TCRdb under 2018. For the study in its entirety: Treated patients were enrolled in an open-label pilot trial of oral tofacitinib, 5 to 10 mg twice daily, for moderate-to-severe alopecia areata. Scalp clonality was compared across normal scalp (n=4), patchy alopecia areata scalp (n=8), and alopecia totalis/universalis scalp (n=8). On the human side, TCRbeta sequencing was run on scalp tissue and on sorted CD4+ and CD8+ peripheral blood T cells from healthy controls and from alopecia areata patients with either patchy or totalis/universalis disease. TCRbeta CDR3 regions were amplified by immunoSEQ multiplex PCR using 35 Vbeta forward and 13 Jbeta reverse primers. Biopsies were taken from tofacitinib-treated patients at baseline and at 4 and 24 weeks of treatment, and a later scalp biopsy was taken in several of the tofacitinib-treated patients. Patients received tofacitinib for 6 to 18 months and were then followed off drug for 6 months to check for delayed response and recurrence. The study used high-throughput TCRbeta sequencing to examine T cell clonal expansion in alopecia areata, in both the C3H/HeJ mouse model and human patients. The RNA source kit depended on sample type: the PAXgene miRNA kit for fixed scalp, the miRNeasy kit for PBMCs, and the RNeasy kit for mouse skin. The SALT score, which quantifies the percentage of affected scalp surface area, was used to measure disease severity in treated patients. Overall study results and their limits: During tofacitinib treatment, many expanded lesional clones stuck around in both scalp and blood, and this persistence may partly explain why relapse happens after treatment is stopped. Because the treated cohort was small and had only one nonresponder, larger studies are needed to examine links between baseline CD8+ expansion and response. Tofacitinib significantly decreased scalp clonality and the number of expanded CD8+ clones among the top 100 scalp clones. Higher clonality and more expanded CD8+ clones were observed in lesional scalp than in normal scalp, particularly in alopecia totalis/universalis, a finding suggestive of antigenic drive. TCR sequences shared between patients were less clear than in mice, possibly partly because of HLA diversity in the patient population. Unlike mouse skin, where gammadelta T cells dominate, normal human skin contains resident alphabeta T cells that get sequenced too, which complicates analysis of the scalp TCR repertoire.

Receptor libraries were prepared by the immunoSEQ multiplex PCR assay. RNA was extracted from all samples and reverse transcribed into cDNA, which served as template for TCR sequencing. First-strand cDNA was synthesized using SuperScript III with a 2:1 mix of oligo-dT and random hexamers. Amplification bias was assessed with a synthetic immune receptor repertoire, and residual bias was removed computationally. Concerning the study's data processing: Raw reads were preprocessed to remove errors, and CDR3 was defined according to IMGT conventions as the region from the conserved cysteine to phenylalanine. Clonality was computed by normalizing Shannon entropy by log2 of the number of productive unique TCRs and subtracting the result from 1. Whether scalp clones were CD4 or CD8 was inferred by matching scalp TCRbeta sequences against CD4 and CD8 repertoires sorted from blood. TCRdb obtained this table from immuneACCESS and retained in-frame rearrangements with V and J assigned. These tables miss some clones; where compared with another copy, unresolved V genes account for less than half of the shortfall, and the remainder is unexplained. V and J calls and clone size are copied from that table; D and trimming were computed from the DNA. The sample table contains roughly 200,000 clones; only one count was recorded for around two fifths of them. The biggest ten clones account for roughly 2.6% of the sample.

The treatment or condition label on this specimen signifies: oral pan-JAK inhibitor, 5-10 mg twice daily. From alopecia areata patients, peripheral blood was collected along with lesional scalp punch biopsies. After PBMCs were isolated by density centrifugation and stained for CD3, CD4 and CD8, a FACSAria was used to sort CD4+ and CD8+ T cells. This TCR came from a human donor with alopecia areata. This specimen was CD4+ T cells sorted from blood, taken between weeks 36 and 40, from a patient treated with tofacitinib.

CDR3 loop: CASSFRGDYEQYF. The sequence in DNA is TGCGCCAGCAGCTTCAGAGGGGACTACGAGCAGTACTTC. Rearrangement joined TRBV5-1 to TRBJ2-7; the D segment may tentatively be TRBD1 or TRBD2, each giving 5 matched bases. From the cysteine up to the phenylalanine, the CDR3 has a length of 13 residues. Left in the record is the CDR3 DNA by itself, 39 bases read in frame from the first base. CDR1 SGHRS and CDR2 YFSETQ were looked up in the germline V gene. V is pared back by 2 bases and J by 3 bases, with 9 bases lying between the germline termini.